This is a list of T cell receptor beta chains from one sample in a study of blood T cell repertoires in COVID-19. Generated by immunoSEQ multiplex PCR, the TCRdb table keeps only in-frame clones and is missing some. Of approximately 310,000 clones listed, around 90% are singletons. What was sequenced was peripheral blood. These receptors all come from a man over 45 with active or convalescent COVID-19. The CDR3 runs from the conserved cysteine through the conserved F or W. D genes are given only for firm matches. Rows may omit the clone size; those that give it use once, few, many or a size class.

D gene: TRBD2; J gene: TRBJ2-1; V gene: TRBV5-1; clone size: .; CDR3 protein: CASSFGGAVDNEQFF; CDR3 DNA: TGCGCCAGCAGCTTCGGGGGGGCAGTAGATAATGAGCAGTTCTTC
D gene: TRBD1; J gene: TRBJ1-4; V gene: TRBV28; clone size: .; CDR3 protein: CASSLPHRGRVHEKLFF; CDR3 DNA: TGTGCCAGCAGTTTGCCGCACAGGGGGCGAGTTCATGAAAAACTGTTTTTT
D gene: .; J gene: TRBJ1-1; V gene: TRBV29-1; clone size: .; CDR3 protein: CSGARVEGTEAFF; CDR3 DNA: TGCAGCGGGGCTCGGGTTGAGGGCACTGAAGCTTTCTTT
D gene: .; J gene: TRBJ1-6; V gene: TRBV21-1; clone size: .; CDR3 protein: CASSLRQGSNSPLHF; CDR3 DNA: TGTGCCAGCAGCCTCCGTCAGGGTTCCAATTCACCCCTCCACTTT
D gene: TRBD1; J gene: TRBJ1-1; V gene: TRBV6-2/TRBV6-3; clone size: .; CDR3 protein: CASSYLGQGAPNTEAFF; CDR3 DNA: TGTGCCAGCAGTTACCTGGGACAGGGGGCCCCGAACACTGAAGCTTTCTTT
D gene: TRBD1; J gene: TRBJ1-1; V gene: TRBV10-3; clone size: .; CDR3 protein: CATKSRGDDTEAFF; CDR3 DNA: TGTGCCACGAAGAGCAGGGGGGATGACACTGAAGCTTTCTTT
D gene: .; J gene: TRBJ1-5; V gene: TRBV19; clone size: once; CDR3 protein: CASSLQGNLNQPQHF; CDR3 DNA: TGTGCCAGTAGTCTGCAGGGAAACCTCAATCAGCCCCAGCATTTT
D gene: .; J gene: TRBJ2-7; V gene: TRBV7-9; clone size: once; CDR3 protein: CASSLDRSTYEQYF; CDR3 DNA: TGTGCCAGCAGCTTAGACAGGTCCACCTACGAGCAGTACTTC
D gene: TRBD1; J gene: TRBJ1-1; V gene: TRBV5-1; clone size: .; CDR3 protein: CASRTGLNTEAFF; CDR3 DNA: TGCGCCAGCAGGACAGGGTTGAACACTGAAGCTTTCTTT
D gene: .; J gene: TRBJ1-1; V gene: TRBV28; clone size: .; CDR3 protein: CASSLQGKNTEAFF; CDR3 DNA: TGTGCCAGCAGTCTTCAGGGGAAGAACACTGAAGCTTTCTTT
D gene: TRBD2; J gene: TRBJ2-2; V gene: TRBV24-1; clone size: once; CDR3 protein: CATSDWTSVGTGELFF; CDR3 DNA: TGTGCCACCAGTGACTGGACTAGCGTTGGCACCGGGGAGCTGTTTTTT